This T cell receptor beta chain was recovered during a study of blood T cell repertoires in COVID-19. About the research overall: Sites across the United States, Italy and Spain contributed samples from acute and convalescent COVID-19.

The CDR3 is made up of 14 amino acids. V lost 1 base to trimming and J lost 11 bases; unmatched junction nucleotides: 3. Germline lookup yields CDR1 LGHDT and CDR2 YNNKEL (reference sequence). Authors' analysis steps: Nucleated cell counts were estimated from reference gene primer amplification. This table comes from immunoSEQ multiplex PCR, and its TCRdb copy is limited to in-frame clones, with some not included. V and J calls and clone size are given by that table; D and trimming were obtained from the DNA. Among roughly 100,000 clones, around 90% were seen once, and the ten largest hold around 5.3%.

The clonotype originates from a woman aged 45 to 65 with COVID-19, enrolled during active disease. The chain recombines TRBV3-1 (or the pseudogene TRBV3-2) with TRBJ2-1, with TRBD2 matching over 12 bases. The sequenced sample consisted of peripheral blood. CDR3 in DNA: TGTGCCAGCAGCCAAGGGACTAGCGGGGCGAAGCAGTTCTTC. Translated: CASSQGTSGAKQFF.